The 28 T cell receptor beta chains presented below share a single source sample, sequenced in a study of shared clonotypes between healthy human individuals. TCRdb keeps only in-frame clones here, not all; method: immunoSEQ multiplex PCR. The table records 2 million or so clones, approximately 95% of them present only once. Sequencing input: naive CD4+ T cells sorted from blood. The subset: CD45RA+ positively selected. The source of these receptors is a man between 18 and 29 years old in good health.

Concerning this clone itself: The same CDR3 also results from other DNA sequences found in this sample. This chain uses TRBV5-1 with TRBJ2-7, with D uncertain. Germline CDR1 reads SGHRS; CDR2 reads YFSETQ. The CDR3 has 12 amino acids. V lost 3 bases and J lost 3, with 7 bases in between. The CDR3 spells CASSSPGYEQYF. CDR3 nucleotide sequence: TGCGCCAGCAGCTCGCCAGGCTACGAGCAGTACTTC. Supplemented by reference TRBV5-1 and TRBJ2-7, the full variable domain reads KAGVTQTPRYLIKTRGQQVTLSCSPISGHRSVSWYQQTPGQGLQFLFEYFSETQRNKGNFPGRFSGRQFSNSRSEMNVSTLELGDSALYLCASSSPGYEQYFGPGTRLTVT.

Comments on this clone: The same CDR3 also results from other DNA sequences found in this sample. This chain connects TRBV11-2 to TRBJ2-7, with 14 bases fitting TRBD2. Germline lookup yields CDR1 SGHAT and CDR2 FQNNGV. This CDR3 is built from 15 residues. With V trimmed by 5 bases and J by 4 bases, 4 bases remained unmatched. CDR3 loop: CASSPGTSGSYEQYF. In nucleotides, the CDR3 is TGTGCCAGCAGCCCAGGGACTAGCGGGAGTTACGAGCAGTACTTC. Full variable domain (rest looked up from reference TRBV11-2 and TRBJ2-7): EAGVAQSPRYKIIEKRQSVAFWCNPISGHATLYWYQQILGQGPKLLIQFQNNGVVDDSQLPKDRFSAERLKGVDSTLKIQPAKLEDSAVYLCASSPGTSGSYEQYFGPGTRLTVT.

The genes are TRBV19 and TRBJ2-2; perhaps D is TRBD1 or TRBD2 (5 bases each). The CDR3 extends over 15 amino acids. Trimming stripped 8 bases from V and 5 bases from J, with 18 bases between. Germline V lookup: CDR1 LNHDA, CDR2 SQIVND (reference sequence). Here the CDR3 DNA reads TGTGCCAGTCTCTTCGGGGCCCTGGGGACCGGGGAGCTGTTTTTT. Translating gives CASLFGALGTGELFF.

This sequence joins TRBV14 and TRBJ1-1; 7 bases fit TRBD1. CDR1 is SGHDN, CDR2 FVKESK, per germline. V shed 1 base and J 2 bases; nucleotides not matched to a gene: 10. The CDR3 runs to 17 residues. Written as DNA, the CDR3 is TGTGCCAGCAGCCAAGGTTTTTGGGACAGCTTAAACACTGAAGCTTTCTTT. It yields the protein CASSQGFWDSLNTEAFF.

The rearrangement links TRBV5-1 to TRBJ2-1; 8 bases are shared with TRBD2. The CDR3 has 16 residues. The junction had 10 bases not matched to a gene; V was cut back by 1 base and J by 7 bases. Per germline, CDR1 SGHRS and CDR2 YFSETQ. The CDR3 spells CASSLTAGALGNEQFF. Written as DNA, the CDR3 is TGCGCCAGCAGCTTGACAGCGGGAGCCCTGGGGAATGAGCAGTTCTTC.

CDR3 bases: TGTGCCTGGAGTGGAAAGGCCACAATGTACTTC. It specifies CAWSGKATMYF. The chain employs TRBV30 and TRBJ2-5; no firm D call. The CDR3 has 11 residues. Germline V gene data show CDR1 as GTSNPN and CDR2 as SVGIG (reference sequence). Trimming pared 1 base from V and 13 bases from J, leaving 13 bases between.

This sequence joins TRBV30 and TRBJ1-1; D gene uncertain. Germline assignment: CDR1 GTSNPN and CDR2 SVGIG (reference sequence). This CDR3 is built from 12 residues. The V end lost 8 bases, the J end lost 0 bases, and 10 bases lay between the germline ends. The CDR3 is CAGNPMNTEAFF. DNA of the CDR3: TGTGCCGGAAATCCAATGAACACTGAAGCTTTCTTT.

The chain employs TRBV2 and TRBJ2-2; 7 positions agree with TRBD1. This CDR3 region has 16 residues. Trimming removed 6 bases from V and 5 bases from J; junction bases left unmatched: 12. Germline V gene lookup returns CDR1 SNHLY and CDR2 FYNNEI. Here the CDR3 reads CASSVTGTEATGELFF. The CDR3 coding sequence is TGTGCCAGCAGCGTCACAGGGACAGAGGCAACCGGGGAGCTGTTTTTT.

The chain links TRBV30 to TRBJ2-2; D is unresolved. CDR1 and CDR2 from the germline V gene are GTSNPN and SVGIG (reference sequence). The CDR3 has 15 amino acids. V was trimmed by 3 bases and J by 6 bases, leaving 17 bases between them. CDR3 loop: CAWSFGSNRAGELFF. CDR3 nucleotide sequence: TGTGCCTGGAGCTTCGGGTCCAACCGGGCCGGGGAGCTGTTTTTT.

This CDR3 reads CASSAAERPTYRGGGNNSPLHF. DNA for the CDR3: TGTGCCAGCAGCGCGGCTGAAAGACCAACATACAGGGGAGGTGGGAATAATTCACCCCTCCACTTT. This chain connects TRBV9 to TRBJ1-6, with TRBD1 matching over 7 bases. The length of the CDR3 is 22 residues. The junction had 26 bases not matched to a gene; V was cut back by 3 bases and J by 5 bases. The germline V gene has CDR1 SGDLS and CDR2 YYNGEE.

V is TRBV10-2 and J is TRBJ2-1, with TRBD2 matching 11 bases. Germline CDR1 is WSHSY and CDR2 is SAAADI. V shed 4 bases, J shed 5 bases, and the junction held 4 bases outside the gene matches. The CDR3 extends over 15 amino acids. In DNA, the CDR3 is TGCGCCAGCAGTGGCCTAGCGGGGGGAGACAATGAGCAGTTCTTC. Translating it yields CASSGLAGGDNEQFF.

J is TRBJ1-1 and V is TRBV6-1; maybe TRBD1 (5 bases). The CDR3 sequence is 15 residues long. Germline values: CDR1 MNHNS, CDR2 SASEGT. V lost 2 bases, J lost 4 bases, and 14 bases lay in between. Written as DNA, the CDR3 is TGTGCCAGCAGTGAATTCTGGGGCGTTGGCACTGAAGCTTTCTTT. This encodes CASSEFWGVGTEAFF.

The V and J genes are TRBV5-6 and TRBJ2-7, with 8 bases fitting TRBD1. The CDR3 has 14 amino acids. CDR1 is SGHDT and CDR2 is YYEEEE in the germline V gene. V was clipped by 4 bases and J by 3 bases; unmatched bases: 6. The CDR3 nucleotides read TGTGCCAGCAGCAGGGGACAGGCCCGCTACGAGCAGTACTTC. The encoded protein is CASSRGQARYEQYF.

The V gene is TRBV6-5, the J gene TRBJ1-6; D unresolved. The germline V and J ends were trimmed by 6 bases and 10 bases, with 7 bases remaining between them. This CDR3 has 11 amino acids. Germline V gene data show CDR1 as MNHEY and CDR2 as SVGAGI. CDR3 amino acids: CASRGGSPLHF. The CDR3, as DNA: TGTGCCAGCAGGGGCGGATCACCCCTCCACTTT.

V usage is TRBV9 and J usage is TRBJ1-3; D unclear. The CDR3 extends over 18 amino acids. Germline CDR1 reads SGDLS; CDR2 reads YYNGEE. V was trimmed by 3 bases and J by 0 bases, leaving 19 bases between them. The CDR3 DNA is TGTGCCAGCAGCGGAAGTCCGCTCCTCACGAGCTCTGGAAACACCATATATTTT. Its translation: CASSGSPLLTSSGNTIYF.

This chain uses TRBV10-3 with TRBJ2-1, with 11 bases identical to TRBD1. CDR1 and CDR2 (germline): ENHRY, SYGVKD. The J segment lost 7 bases and the V segment lost 8 bases, leaving 7 bases of the junction unmatched. This CDR3 region has 14 residues. The CDR3: CAIQPGQGDNEQFF. CDR3 bases: TGTGCCATCCAACCGGGACAGGGGGATAATGAGCAGTTCTTC.

This clone was picked up one time. The chain uses TRBV5-4 and TRBJ2-2; tentatively, D is TRBD1 (6 bases). Looked up from germline, CDR1 is SGHNT and CDR2 is YYREEE (reference sequence). CDR3 length equals 16 residues. Deletions cut 4 bases from V and 1 base from J, with 14 bases between. This CDR3 is CASSPQGSRNTGELFF. The CDR3 DNA follows: TGTGCCAGCAGCCCCCAGGGGAGTAGGAACACCGGGGAGCTGTTTTTT.

This chain links TRBV7-2 with TRBJ2-2, with D unclear. This CDR3 comprises 13 residues. Germline V CDR1 and CDR2: SGHTA, FQGNSA. The V end was cut by 2 bases, the J end by 4 bases, with 5 bases between. CDR3 DNA: TGTGCCAGCAGCTTAATGATCACCGGGGAGCTGTTTTTT. It translates to CASSLMITGELFF.

CDR3 DNA: TGTGCCAGCATGGGAGACAATGAGCAGTTCTTC. Its translation is CASMGDNEQFF. This chain uses TRBV2 with TRBJ2-1, with D possibly TRBD2 on 5 matching bases. The CDR3 runs 11 residues. V was pared by 7 bases and J by 5 bases, with 6 bases between. CDR1 is SNHLY, CDR2 FYNNEI, per germline.

The chain's CDR3 is CASSLKTGEKLFF. CDR3 sequence (DNA): TGTGCCAGCAGTTTAAAAACAGGTGAAAAACTGTTTTTT. The V call is TRBV27, the J call TRBJ1-4, with D maybe TRBD1 (5 bases). Germline CDR1 is MNHEY and CDR2 is SMNVEV (reference sequence). This CDR3 is 13 amino acids long. Between the trimmed V and J ends, which lost 2 bases and 7 bases, there was a span of 8 bases.

V gene TRBV10-1 combines with J gene TRBJ1-6; maybe TRBD1 (6 bases). The CDR3 contains 15 residues. V was pared by 7 bases and J by 9 bases, with 19 bases between. Per germline, CDR1 WNHNN and CDR2 SYGVQD (reference sequence). CDR3 sequence (DNA): TGCGCCAGCAACGAACAGGGAGGAGCTCGTTCACCCCTCCACTTT. Its translation is CASNEQGGARSPLHF.

The chain uses TRBV9 and TRBJ2-3, with 11 bases matching TRBD2. Germline V gives CDR1 SGDLS, CDR2 YYNGEE. The CDR3 has 15 amino acids. V was clipped by 2 bases and J by 5 bases; unmatched bases: 4. The CDR3 DNA reads as TGTGCCAGCAGCGTGCTAGCGGGGGGAGGAGATACGCAGTATTTT. Its protein product is CASSVLAGGGDTQYF. Full variable domain (rest looked up from reference TRBV9 and TRBJ2-3): DSGVTQTPKHLITATGQRVTLRCSPRSGDLSVYWYQQSLDQGLQFLIQYYNGEERAKGNILERFSAQQFPDLHSELNLSSLELGDSALYFCASSVLAGGGDTQYFGPGTRLTVL.

The chain carries TRBV19 and TRBJ1-2; 7 bases line up with TRBD1. The CDR3 spans 14 residues. Germline V gene data show CDR1 as LNHDA and CDR2 as SQIVND (reference sequence). V was pared by 5 bases and J by 2 bases, with 5 bases of the junction left unmatched. The CDR3 reads CASSAPGQNYGYTF. The CDR3 DNA reads TGTGCCAGTAGTGCTCCGGGACAGAACTATGGCTACACCTTC.

The CDR3 spells CASRVSGSTDTQYF. In nucleotides, the CDR3 is TGTGCCAGCAGGGTTAGCGGCAGCACAGATACGCAGTATTTT. The genes are TRBV6-5 and TRBJ2-3, with a possible D match to TRBD2 (6 bases). This CDR3 has 14 residues. Trimming left V 6 bases short and J 0 bases short, with 10 bases between. Per the germline V gene, CDR1 is MNHEY and CDR2 is SVGAGI.

CDR3 sequence: CASSLDRDDGNSYTF. CDR3 DNA: TGTGCCAGCAGTTTAGACAGGGACGATGGTAATAGCTACACCTTC. V and J are TRBV7-3 and TRBJ1-2, with 7 bases lining up with TRBD1. This CDR3 has 15 amino acids. Germline assignment: CDR1 SGHTA and CDR2 FQGTGA. With 6 bases clipped from V and 9 bases from J, the junction kept 16 bases outside the gene matches.

Here the CDR3 reads CASSNHRGDGNTIYF. The CDR3 DNA follows: TGTGCCAGTAGTAACCACAGGGGCGACGGAAACACCATATATTTT. The V call is TRBV19, the J call TRBJ1-3; TRBD1 matches 7 bases. The CDR3 runs to 15 residues. CDR1 and CDR2 (germline): LNHDA, SQIVND (reference sequence). J gave up 4 bases and V 4 bases, and 7 bases lay outside the gene matches.

J is TRBJ2-6 and V is TRBV28, with 7 bases lining up with TRBD1. This CDR3 spans 16 amino acids. J gave up 0 bases and V 6 bases, and 5 bases lay outside the gene matches. Germline V gene data show CDR1 as MDHEN and CDR2 as SYDVKM. CDR3 protein: CASRDRFPSGANVLTF. In DNA form, the CDR3 reads TGTGCCAGCAGGGACAGGTTTCCCTCTGGGGCCAACGTCCTGACTTTC. Complete variable domain (other parts from reference TRBV28 and TRBJ2-6): DVKVTQSSRYLVKRTGEKVFLECVQDMDHENMFWYRQDPGLGLRLIYFSYDVKMKEKGDIPEGYSVSREKKERFSLILESASTNQTSMYLCASRDRFPSGANVLTFGAGSRLTVL.

This chain links TRBV10-1 with TRBJ2-1, with D possibly TRBD1 on 7 matching bases. V was trimmed by 8 bases and J by 9 bases, leaving 17 bases between them. There are 13 residues in the CDR3. The V gene's germline CDR1 is WNHNN and CDR2 SYGVQD (reference sequence). CDR3 DNA sequence: TGCGCCAGCCAGCGGGCAGGGGGGAGTGAGCAGTTCTTC. Protein: CASQRAGGSEQFF.